The 12 T cell receptor beta chains given below trace back to one sample, sequenced in a study of T cells in women clearing cervical HPV infection. The protocol was immunoSEQ multiplex PCR, while the TCRdb copy is restricted to in-frame clones and leaves out a portion. The sample table sets out approximately 31,000 clones. Sequencing input: blood buffy coat. All receptors derive from a woman between 18 and 69 years old with a cervical HPV16 infection that either progressed to CIN3+ or cleared (not recorded which).

About this clone itself: The DNA ends 3 residues before the CDR3 does, and the rest of the CDR3 is filled in from the germline J gene. The V and J genes are TRBV18 and TRBJ1-4; D remains ambiguous. The V end was cut by 3 bases, the J end by 7 bases, with 18 bases between. CDR3 length: 16 residues. From germline, CDR1 is KGHSH and CDR2 LQKENI. CDR3 sequence reads: CASSPPGKATGEKLFF. CDR3 DNA (partial): TGTGCCAGCTCACCCCCGGGGAAGGCTACTGGTGAAAAA.

A remark on this clone: The read finishes 3 residues shy of the CDR3 end, and the germline J gene is used to complete it. The chain is built from TRBV7-6 and TRBJ2-5, with a weak D call TRBD1 (5 bases). CDR1 and CDR2 (germline): SGHVS, FNYEAQ. V lost 1 base and J lost 5, with 11 bases in between. There are 14 residues in the CDR3. The DNA read from the CDR3 is TGTGCCAGCAGCTTAGTAGCAGGGTCGGAGACC. Amino acid sequence: CASSLVAGSET. The whole CDR3 reads CASSLVAGSETQYF.

A note on this clone: The sequence runs out 3 residues before the end of the CDR3; the remainder is reconstructed from the germline J gene. The chain has TRBV11-2 and TRBJ1-1; possibly TRBD1 for D (5 bases). The CDR3 spans 13 residues. V lost 4 bases, J lost 0 bases, and 6 bases lay in between. Germline CDR1 SGHAT, CDR2 FQNNGV. The CDR3 here is CASSWDLNTEAFF. CDR3 bases read: TGTGCCAGCAGCTGGGACTTGAACACTGAA.

A note on this clone: The sequenced fragment ends 3 residues before the CDR3 boundary, so the rest is inferred from the germline J gene. The chain is built from TRBV5-5 and TRBJ2-3; no definite D call. This CDR3 comprises 15 residues. Germline CDR1 SGHKS, CDR2 YYEKEE (reference sequence). The sequenced part of the CDR3 DNA is TGTGCCAGCAGCCTACGTTCGGGTTCTGAAGAGACG. This sequence encodes CASSLRSGSEET. The entire CDR3 protein is CASSLRSGSEETQYF.

About this clone itself: The CDR3 end is not reached by the read, which stops 3 residues before it; the germline J gene fills it in. The chain carries TRBV30 and TRBJ1-1; D is perhaps TRBD1 (5 bases). This CDR3 region has 12 residues. V shed 5 bases and J shed 5 bases, with 12 bases lying between them. The V gene's germline CDR1 is GTSNPN and CDR2 SVGIG (reference sequence). The part of the CDR3 DNA that was read is TGTGCCTGGCGTGGGCAGGGAACTGAA. The encoded protein is CAWRGQGTE. The entire CDR3 reads CAWRGQGTEAFF.

Concerning this clone: Read data end 3 residues before the CDR3 end; the end is taken from the germline J gene. This chain uses TRBV5-1 with TRBJ1-1; TRBD1 aligns across 8 bases. The CDR3 loop spans 18 amino acids. J lost 2 bases, V lost 4 bases, and 16 bases had no gene match. From germline, CDR1 is SGHRS and CDR2 YFSETQ. CDR3: CASSAMTGAIGDNTEAFF. CDR3 bases read: TGCGCCAGCAGCGCGATGACAGGGGCGATTGGAGATAACACTGAA. Supplemented by reference TRBV5-1 and TRBJ1-1, the full variable domain reads KAGVTQTPRYLIKTRGQQVTLSCSPISGHRSVSWYQQTPGQGLQFLFEYFSETQRNKGNFPGRFSGRQFSNSRSEMNVSTLELGDSALYLCASSAMTGAIGDNTEAFFGQGTRLTVV.

Concerning this clone: The sequence runs out 3 residues before the end of the CDR3; the remainder is reconstructed from the germline J gene. This rearrangement joins TRBV11-2 to TRBJ2-7; 9 bases are shared with TRBD1. V shed 1 base and J 4 bases; nucleotides not matched to a gene: 2. CDR3 length: 14 amino acids. CDR1 and CDR2 from the germline V gene are SGHAT and FQNNGV. CDR3 DNA (partial): TGTGCCAGCAGCTTAGCGGGACAGGGTTACGAG. This sequence encodes CASSLAGQGYE. The complete CDR3 sequence is CASSLAGQGYEQYF.

Here the CDR3 reads CARALAGNTEAFF. The covered CDR3 bases are TGTGCCAGGGCGCTGGCAGGAAACACTGAA. This rearrangement joins TRBV2 to TRBJ1-1; D remains unclear. The read halts 3 residues ahead of the CDR3 end, with the missing end drawn from the germline J gene. V dropped 9 bases and J dropped 2 bases, with 13 bases sitting between them. The germline CDR1 and CDR2 sequences are SNHLY and FYNNEI. The CDR3 extends over 13 amino acids.

To note about this clone: The DNA ends 3 residues before the CDR3 does, and the rest of the CDR3 is filled in from the germline J gene. V gene TRBV7-2 combines with J gene TRBJ2-3, with D tentatively TRBD2 (6 bases). The CDR3 covers 15 residues. CDR1 and CDR2 (germline): SGHTA, FQGNSA. The V end lost 8 bases, the J end lost 6 bases, and 21 bases lay between the germline ends. The CDR3 DNA, read in part, is TGTGCCAGCCGAAGGTCTACTAGCCGAGCGGATACG. Protein: CASRRSTSRADT. Given in full, the CDR3 is CASRRSTSRADTQYF.

Remarks on this clone: The CDR3 end lies 3 residues beyond the end of the read and is filled in from the germline J gene. This chain joins TRBV5-1 and TRBJ2-2; 7 positions match TRBD1. This CDR3 region has 15 residues. CDR1 is SGHRS, CDR2 YFSETQ, per germline. V dropped 3 bases and J dropped 7; count of bases not matched to a gene: 9. The part of the CDR3 DNA that was read is TGCGCCAGCAGCTGGGGCGACAGGGCGATCGGGGAG. It yields the protein CASSWGDRAIGE. The full CDR3 is CASSWGDRAIGELFF.

The CDR3 is CASSLGLAEETQYF. The sequenced CDR3 bases are TGTGCCAGCAGCTTGGGACTAGCGGAAGAGACC. The chain carries TRBV11-2 and TRBJ2-5; 11 nucleotides align to TRBD2. The read comes to an end 3 residues before the CDR3 does, leaving the germline J gene to fill in the end. The germline V gene has CDR1 SGHAT and CDR2 FQNNGV. Trimming took 3 bases from V and 3 from J; bases not matched to a gene: 0. CDR3 length equals 14 residues. Full variable domain (missing parts from reference TRBV11-2 and TRBJ2-5): EAGVAQSPRYKIIEKRQSVAFWCNPISGHATLYWYQQILGQGPKLLIQFQNNGVVDDSQLPKDRFSAERLKGVDSTLKIQPAKLEDSAVYLCASSLGLAEETQYFGPGTRLLVL.

CDR3 amino acids: CASNAGGGYSNQPQHF. CDR3 DNA, as far as it was read: TGTGCCAGCAATGCAGGGGGCGGATATAGCAATCAGCCC. The genes are TRBV6-2 or TRBV6-3 and TRBJ1-5; TRBD1 matches at 8 bases. The read halts 3 residues ahead of the CDR3 end, with the missing end drawn from the germline J gene. There are 16 residues in the CDR3. Trimming removed 7 bases from V and 0 bases from J; junction bases left unmatched: 8. The germline CDR1 and CDR2 sequences are MNHEY and SVGEGT.